Listed below are T cell receptor beta chains from one sample, sequenced in a study of CD8+CD57+ T cells in acquired aplastic anemia. TCRdb re-called the reads with MiXCR, one entry per CDR3 protein. This table holds 100,000 to 150,000 distinct CDR3 sequences, about 40% found once. The sample was sorted CD4+, CD8+, or CD8+CD57+ T cells (not recorded which) from PBMCs. All receptors derive from a human donor with aplastic anemia. Each CDR3 is given with its conserved first and last residue. Fields, in order: clone size, D gene, V gene, J gene, CDR3 DNA, CDR3 protein. A D gene is named only where the DNA matches it firmly. Clone size is stated in some rows and not others, as once, few, many or a class when expanded.

size: many; D: NA; V: TRBV30; J: TRBJ1-2; DNA: TGTGCCTGCAATCAGGGGAACAACTATGGCTACACCTTC; CDR3: CACNQGNNYGYTF
size: many; D: NA; V: TRBV24-1; J: TRBJ2-1; DNA: TGTGCCACCAGTGTTGTCGGGCCCTCCTACAATGAGCAGTTCTTC; CDR3: CATSVVGPSYNEQFF
size: NA; D: NA; V: TRBV9; J: TRBJ2-7; DNA: TGTGCCAGCGGCAATCGCTCCTACGAGCAGTACTTC; CDR3: CASGNRSYEQYF
size: many; D: TRBD2; V: TRBV7-2; J: TRBJ2-7; DNA: TGTGCCAGCAGCTTAGTCCGAAGCGGGGGCGGCTACGAGCAGTACTTC; CDR3: CASSLVRSGGGYEQYF
size: NA; D: NA; V: TRBV6-1; J: TRBJ1-2; DNA: TGTGCCAGCAGTGAAGCGCTTTTTGGTGGAGGGAGGGGATATGGCTACACCTTC; CDR3: CASSEALFGGGRGYGYTF
size: NA; D: NA; V: TRBV25-1; J: TRBJ2-7; DNA: TGTGCCAGCAGTGAAGTCCACGAGCAGTACTTC; CDR3: CASSEVHEQYF
size: NA; D: TRBD1; V: TRBV20-1; J: TRBJ2-7; DNA: TGCAGTGCTAGCCAGCCCCGGGACAGGGACTACGAGCAGTACTTC; CDR3: CSASQPRDRDYEQYF
size: many; D: NA; V: TRBV19; J: TRBJ2-5; DNA: TGTGCCAGTAGATCTTCTTACCAAGAGACCCAGTACTTC; CDR3: CASRSSYQETQYF
size: NA; D: NA; V: TRBV3-1; J: TRBJ2-5; DNA: TGTGCCAGCAGCCAAGGTCGGGGGTTTGGGACCCAGTACTTC; CDR3: CASSQGRGFGTQYF
size: NA; D: TRBD1; V: TRBV2; J: TRBJ2-7; DNA: TGTGCCAGCAGCTTCGCCGGGACAGGGAGCTACGAGCAGTACTTC; CDR3: CASSFAGTGSYEQYF
size: many; D: NA; V: TRBV20-1; J: TRBJ2-1; DNA: TGCAGTGCTAGGGGACCTCCGAGCTCCTACAATGAGCAGTTCTTC; CDR3: CSARGPPSSYNEQFF
size: NA; D: NA; V: TRBV18; J: TRBJ1-5; DNA: TGTGCCAGCTCACCAGGGCAGGGACTCAATCAGCCCCAGCATTTT; CDR3: CASSPGQGLNQPQHF
size: NA; D: TRBD2; V: TRBV20-1; J: TRBJ2-2; DNA: TGCAGTGCTAGAGATCCCCGGGGGGGCCTGGGGGAGCTGTTTTTT; CDR3: CSARDPRGGLGELFF
size: many; D: NA; V: TRBV25-1; J: TRBJ2-3; DNA: TGTGCCAGCAGTGCTAGTTTAGGAGATACGCAGTATTTT; CDR3: CASSASLGDTQYF
size: many; D: TRBD1; V: TRBV19; J: TRBJ2-6; DNA: TGTGCCAGTACTGACAGGGCTGGGGCCAACGTCCTGACTTTC; CDR3: CASTDRAGANVLTF
size: many; D: TRBD1; V: TRBV5-6; J: TRBJ1-2; DNA: TGTGCCAGCAGCTTGGCCCCTGCAGGGGGAGGAGGCTACACCTTC; CDR3: CASSLAPAGGGGYTF
size: NA; D: NA; V: TRBV10-3; J: TRBJ2-7; DNA: TGTGCCATCGGGGGGCGGGAGAAGTACAAGCAGTACTTC; CDR3: CAIGGREKYKQYF